The rows below give T cell receptor beta chains drawn from one sample of a study of regulatory T cells in long-lasting Graves disease. One entry per CDR3 protein results from TCRdb running MiXCR on the multiplex PCR reads. Of fewer than 550,000 distinct CDR3 sequences listed, over 15% are singletons. Another study also made use of these data, one on T cells in Graves' hyperthyroidism and ophthalmopathy.

The source was peripheral blood mononuclear cells (PBMCs), collected at new diagnosis, from a patient treated with antithyroid drugs. The origin of the receptors is a woman between 18 and 30 years old with Graves disease. Both conserved end residues are part of each CDR3. D genes are given only for firm matches. The size entry is marked missing in some rows and otherwise reads once, few, many or a size class.

V	size	J	D	CDR3	DNA
TRBV18	.	TRBJ1-1	.	CASSPNGVGNTEAFF	TGTGCCAGCTCACCAAACGGAGTGGGGAACACTGAAGCTTTCTTT
TRBV12-3/TRBV12-4	few	TRBJ2-2	.	CASSLARGPNTGELFF	TGTGCCAGCAGTTTAGCCCGCGGCCCGAACACCGGGGAGCTGTTTTTT
TRBV6-2/TRBV6-3	.	TRBJ2-2	.	CASSPGQPPAGELFF	TGTGCCAGCAGCCCGGGTCAGCCTCCGGCCGGGGAGCTGTTTTTT
TRBV3-1	many	TRBJ1-3	.	CASSRASLENTIYF	TGTGCCAGCAGCCGAGCCAGCCTCGAAAACACCATATATTTT
TRBV12-3/TRBV12-4	many	TRBJ2-5	TRBD2	CASSMELAGVSQETQYF	TGTGCCAGCAGTATGGAACTAGCGGGAGTTAGCCAAGAGACCCAGTACTTC
TRBV6-1	many	TRBJ2-1	TRBD2	CASTPAGVLYNEQFF	TGTGCCAGCACACCAGCGGGAGTTTTATACAATGAGCAGTTCTTC
TRBV4-1	.	TRBJ1-4	.	CASSQDRVGAILF	TGCGCCAGCAGCCAAGATAGGGTCGGGGCCATACTTTTT
TRBV28	.	TRBJ1-2	TRBD1	CASSSTRTGGGYTF	TGTGCCAGCAGTTCAACCCGGACAGGGGGCGGCTACACCTTC
TRBV7-3	many	TRBJ2-3	TRBD2	CASSPLAGDTDTQYF	TGTGCCAGCAGCCCTTTAGCGGGAGACACAGATACGCAGTATTTT
TRBV25-1	few	TRBJ2-7	.	CASSARTITSYEQYF	TGTGCCAGCAGTGCTAGGACCATTACCTCCTACGAGCAGTACTTC
TRBV12-3/TRBV12-4	few	TRBJ1-5	TRBD1	CASSRGTGYNQPQHF	TGTGCCAGCAGCCGCGGGACAGGGTACAATCAGCCCCAGCATTTT
TRBV20-1	many	TRBJ2-3	.	CSARHGTNSSTDTQYF	TGCAGTGCTAGGCACGGGACCAACTCAAGCACAGATACGCAGTATTTT
TRBV12-3/TRBV12-4	few	TRBJ1-2	.	CASSLRGGFYGYTF	TGTGCCAGCAGTTTAAGGGGGGGCTTCTATGGCTACACCTTC
TRBV24-1	.	TRBJ2-7	.	CATRTLHPYEQYF	TGTGCCACCAGGACACTCCACCCCTACGAGCAGTACTTC
TRBV7-8	many	TRBJ2-7	TRBD2	CASSLAFGLAAKTYEQYF	TGTGCCAGCAGCTTAGCCTTCGGACTAGCGGCAAAAACCTACGAGCAGTACTTC
TRBV6-2/TRBV6-3	many	TRBJ2-3	TRBD1	CASSDRASDTQYF	TGTGCCAGCTCCGACAGGGCCTCGGATACGCAGTATTTT
TRBV7-9	.	TRBJ2-1	TRBD2	CASSPPGGLVINEQFF	TGTGCCAGCAGCCCGCCCGGAGGACTAGTAATTAATGAGCAGTTCTTC
TRBV9	.	TRBJ2-5	.	CASGGQETQYF	TGTGCCAGCGGCGGCCAAGAGACCCAGTACTTC
TRBV12-3/TRBV12-4	many	TRBJ2-3	TRBD2	CASSSWEGSTDTQYF	TGTGCCAGCAGTTCGTGGGAGGGTAGCACAGATACGCAGTATTTT
TRBV29-1	many	TRBJ2-1	.	CSVRYSVAYNEQFF	TGCAGCGTTAGGTACAGCGTTGCCTACAATGAGCAGTTCTTC
TRBV28	few	TRBJ2-6	TRBD1	CASSNRQGRTGANVLTF	TGTGCCAGCAGCAATAGACAGGGGCGAACTGGGGCCAACGTCCTGACTTTC
TRBV9	.	TRBJ1-2	.	CASSALGAWGYTF	TGTGCCAGCAGCGCACTAGGGGCGTGGGGCTACACCTTC
TRBV20-1	many	TRBJ2-7	TRBD2	CSASRPIPGLFLSNEQYF	TGCAGTGCTAGTCGTCCAATTCCGGGACTATTCTTAAGTAACGAGCAGTACTTC
TRBV5-1	many	TRBJ2-1	.	CASSPGTPAYNEQFF	TGCGCCAGCAGCCCCGGGACACCGGCTTACAATGAGCAGTTCTTC
TRBV28	few	TRBJ2-1	.	CASSLATKRPNEQFF	TGTGCCAGCAGTTTAGCGACTAAGCGACCCAATGAGCAGTTCTTC
TRBV11-2	few	TRBJ1-6	.	CASSFGAQSPLHF	TGTGCCAGCAGCTTCGGGGCTCAATCACCCCTCCACTTT
TRBV2	many	TRBJ2-2	.	CASRKGGRDTGELFF	TGTGCCAGCAGGAAAGGGGGTCGGGACACCGGGGAGCTGTTTTTT
TRBV29-1	many	TRBJ2-3	TRBD2	CSALSGRATQTDTQYF	TGCAGCGCCCTTAGCGGGAGGGCCACGCAGACAGATACGCAGTATTTT
TRBV19	.	TRBJ1-5	.	CASNGPLGGRRQPQHF	TGTGCCAGTAACGGACCCTTGGGGGGGCGCCGGCAGCCCCAGCATTTT
TRBV19	.	TRBJ2-7	.	CASSIFHGHEQYF	TGTGCCAGTAGTATATTCCATGGACACGAGCAGTACTTC
TRBV6-5	.	TRBJ2-2	TRBD2	CASSYFSGRAIGKLFF	TGTGCCAGCAGTTACTTTAGCGGGAGGGCCATCGGGAAGCTGTTTTTT
TRBV11-2	few	TRBJ2-7	TRBD2	CASSLVKGGGLAVYEQYF	TGTGCCAGCAGCTTAGTTAAAGGGGGGGGACTAGCGGTATACGAGCAGTACTTC
TRBV3-1	many	TRBJ1-5	TRBD1	CASSQDRISQPQHF	TGTGCCAGCAGCCAGGACAGGATCAGCCAGCCCCAGCATTTT
TRBV7-9	few	TRBJ1-4	.	CASSLRGGEKLFF	TGTGCCAGCAGCCTCCGGGGAGGGGAAAAACTGTTTTTT
TRBV29-1	.	TRBJ1-1	.	CSVAVPGRAANTEASF	TGCAGCGTTGCCGTCCCGGGCAGGGCTGCGAACACTGAAGCTTCCTTT
TRBV7-2	.	TRBJ1-5	.	CASSLQGSQPQHF	TGTGCCAGCAGCTTACAGGGGAGTCAGCCCCAGCATTTT